One and the same sample provided the 30 T cell receptor beta chains below, sequenced in a study of T cell responses to AZD1222 COVID-19 vaccine. TCRdb's table, derived via immunoSEQ multiplex PCR, lists solely in-frame clones and lacks some. The repertoire consists of some 150,000 clones, with around 90% occurring once and the leading ten covering 2.5% to 4%. The sample was peripheral blood, taken 28 days after the second AZD1222 dose. Receptors originate from an adult who received the AZD1222 COVID-19 vaccine.

This clone was found a few times. This chain joins TRBV3-1 (or the pseudogene TRBV3-2) and TRBJ1-5, with D perhaps matching TRBD1 (5 bases). CDR1 is LGHDT, CDR2 YNNKEL, per germline (reference sequence). This CDR3 has 19 amino acids. With 5 bases removed from V and 0 bases from J, the gap between germline ends came to 23 bases. The CDR3 here is CASSSLTWGVRLSNQPQHF. The CDR3 region has the DNA TGTGCCAGCAGCTCCCTCACCTGGGGCGTGCGGCTTAGCAATCAGCCCCAGCATTTT.

The chain carries TRBV2 and TRBJ1-3, with TRBD1 identical over 9 bases. Germline loops: CDR1 SNHLY, CDR2 FYNNEI. CDR3 length: 14 amino acids. Trimming cost V 8 bases and J 0 bases; bases outside gene matches: 2. Here the CDR3 reads CASRDRDSGNTIYF. In DNA, the CDR3 is TGTGCCAGCCGGGACAGGGACTCTGGAAACACCATATATTTT. Using reference TRBV2 and TRBJ1-3 for the parts outside the CDR3, the full variable domain is EPEVTQTPSHQVTQMGQEVILRCVPISNHLYFYWYRQILGQKVEFLVSFYNNEISEKSEIFDDQFSVERPDGSNFTLKIRSTKLEDSAMYFCASRDRDSGNTIYFGEGSWLTVV.

The chain carries TRBV3-1 (or the pseudogene TRBV3-2) and TRBJ1-1, with TRBD1 matching 12 bases. The CDR3 length is 21 residues. The V gene end was trimmed by 1 base and the J gene end by 1 base; junction bases not matched to a gene: 16. Germline loops: CDR1 LGHDT, CDR2 YNNKEL (reference sequence). DNA of the CDR3: TGTGCCAGCAGCCAAGCCCCGGGACAGGGGGCCGCGGCGGGCGAGAACACTGAAGCTTTCTTT. Its protein product is CASSQAPGQGAAAGENTEAFF.

A note on this clone: A junction boundary mismatches the germline segment, possibly from a read error. The chain is built from TRBV25-1 and TRBJ1-2, with TRBD1 as a possible D gene (5 bases). The CDR3 totals 13 residues. Germline lookup yields CDR1 MGHDK and CDR2 SYGVNS. CDR3 residues: CASSEGGTGSSEF. As DNA, the CDR3 is TGTGCCAGCAGTGAGGGTGGGACGGGGAGCTCTGAATTC.

The CDR3 spells CASSFQTRGGSPLHF. CDR3 nucleotides: TGTGCCAGCAGTTTCCAGACCAGGGGCGGGTCACCCCTCCACTTT. The J gene is TRBJ1-6, the V gene TRBV27; a weak D match, TRBD1 (6 bases). V dropped 3 bases and J dropped 10 bases, with 16 bases sitting between them. Germline CDR1 is MNHEY and CDR2 is SMNVEV (reference sequence). The CDR3 has 15 amino acids.

The chain combines TRBV28 with TRBJ2-7, with 15 bases identical to TRBD2. The junction had 3 bases not matched to a gene; V was cut back by 5 bases and J by 1 base. CDR3 length: 16 amino acids. The V gene's germline CDR1 is MDHEN and CDR2 SYDVKM. The CDR3 DNA reads TGTGCCAGCAGTGGGACTAGCGGGAGGCTTTCCTACGAGCAGTACTTC. This gives the protein CASSGTSGRLSYEQYF. Variable domain in full (rest from reference TRBV28 and TRBJ2-7): DVKVTQSSRYLVKRTGEKVFLECVQDMDHENMFWYRQDPGLGLRLIYFSYDVKMKEKGDIPEGYSVSREKKERFSLILESASTNQTSMYLCASSGTSGRLSYEQYFGPGTRLTVT.

The chain joins TRBV21-1 to TRBJ1-4. TRBV21-1 has pseudogene status. The CDR3 extends over 21 amino acids. The CDR3 sequence: CASSESRGQGQNRSSNEKLFF. CDR3 DNA: TGTGCCAGCAGCGAATCCAGAGGGCAGGGTCAGAACCGATCATCTAATGAAAAACTGTTTTTT.

Comment on this clone: Other nucleotide sequences from this sample produce the same CDR3. V usage is TRBV6-5 and J usage is TRBJ2-7, with D unresolved. With 0 bases removed from V and 3 bases from J, the gap between germline ends came to 9 bases. The CDR3 is 14 amino acids. In germline, CDR1 is MNHEY, CDR2 SVGAGI. CDR3 protein: CASSYSRQSYEQYF. The CDR3 region has the DNA TGTGCCAGCAGTTACTCGCGACAAAGCTACGAGCAGTACTTC.

V and J are TRBV11-3 and TRBJ2-7; D not resolved. Trimming removed 0 bases from V and 2 bases from J, with 8 bases in between. The CDR3 is 14 residues long. The germline CDR1 and CDR2 sequences are SGHNT and YENEEA. Here the CDR3 reads CASSLDLAAYEQYF. DNA of the CDR3: TGTGCCAGCAGCTTAGATCTTGCAGCCTACGAGCAGTACTTC.

V and J are TRBV27 and TRBJ2-7; 8 bases line up with TRBD1. This CDR3 contains 15 residues. From germline, CDR1 is MNHEY and CDR2 SMNVEV (reference sequence). Trimming took 2 bases from V and 1 from J; bases not matched to a gene: 4. The CDR3 here is CASSLGNRGSYEQYF. CDR3 in DNA: TGTGCCAGCAGTTTAGGCAACAGGGGGTCCTACGAGCAGTACTTC.

The chain recombines TRBV30 with TRBJ2-7, with TRBD1 matching over 7 bases. With 3 bases clipped from V and 2 bases from J, the junction kept 7 bases outside the gene matches. The CDR3 extends over 14 amino acids. The germline V gene encodes CDR1 GTSNPN and CDR2 SVGIG (reference sequence). DNA for the CDR3: TGTGCCTGGAGGTACAGGGGTGGCACCTACGAGCAGTACTTC. Encoded protein: CAWRYRGGTYEQYF.

The V gene is TRBV6-5, the J gene TRBJ1-6; D not resolved. Germline V gene sequence: CDR1 MNHEY, CDR2 SVGAGI. The length of the CDR3 is 15 residues. Trimming stripped 2 bases from V and 5 bases from J, with 10 bases between. CDR3 coding DNA: TGTGCCAGCAGTTACATAACAAGAGATAATTCACCCCTCCACTTT. Its translation is CASSYITRDNSPLHF.

The V and J genes are TRBV6-2 or TRBV6-3 and TRBJ1-1, with a tentative D call TRBD1 (5 bases). V was shortened by 0 bases and J by 4 bases, with 9 bases between the two germline ends. The CDR3 is made up of 14 amino acids. Germline V gives CDR1 MNHEY, CDR2 SVGEGT. Here the CDR3 DNA reads TGTGCCAGCAGTTACTCTCAGGGAAGCACTGAAGCTTTCTTT. Residues: CASSYSQGSTEAFF.

This chain connects TRBV7-8 to TRBJ2-2, with 12 bases lining up with TRBD1. The CDR3 is 17 residues long. Germline loops: CDR1 SGHVS, CDR2 FQNEAQ. Trimming cost V 1 base and J 6 bases; bases outside gene matches: 6. In DNA form, the CDR3 reads TGTGCCAGCAGCTTAGTATTCGGGACAGGGGGCCCCGGGGAGCTGTTTTTT. It specifies CASSLVFGTGGPGELFF.

V usage is TRBV18 and J usage is TRBJ1-1; D remains unclear. In germline, CDR1 is KGHSH, CDR2 LQKENI. V was cut by 0 bases and J by 8 bases, with 16 bases left in between. The CDR3 contains 15 residues. In DNA form, the CDR3 reads TGTGCCAGCTCACCACCTCCCATGCGGGCAGTAGAAGCTTTCTTT. It translates to CASSPPPMRAVEAFF.

The chain joins TRBV5-1 to TRBJ1-1; a weak D match, TRBD1 (6 bases). The length of the CDR3 is 15 residues. Trimming took 1 base from V and 4 from J, leaving 14 bases between them. From germline, CDR1 is SGHRS and CDR2 YFSETQ. As DNA, the CDR3 is TGCGCCAGCAGCTTGAAGCTGGGGGCGCGCACTGAAGCTTTCTTT. Protein product: CASSLKLGARTEAFF.

V and J are TRBV4-1 and TRBJ1-2; 11 positions match TRBD1. This CDR3 is 14 amino acids long. With 8 bases clipped from V and 4 bases from J, the junction kept 6 bases outside the gene matches. CDR1 MGHRA and CDR2 YSYEKL come from the germline V gene. The CDR3 loop reads CASVGTGGLYGYTF. The CDR3 nucleotides are TGCGCCAGCGTCGGGACAGGGGGGCTCTATGGCTACACCTTC.

CDR3 sequence: CASSPDFKSSYEQYF. DNA of the CDR3: TGTGCCAGCTCACCTGACTTTAAGTCCTCCTACGAGCAGTACTTC. This rearrangement joins TRBV18 to TRBJ2-7; no clear D. This CDR3 region has 15 residues. Germline V gene sequence: CDR1 KGHSH, CDR2 LQKENI. V shed 3 bases and J shed 0 bases, with 12 bases lying between them.

The chain has TRBV19 and TRBJ1-3; D is unresolved. This CDR3 is built from 12 residues. Trimming removed 10 bases at V and 0 bases at J, with 7 bases between. Germline V gene lookup returns CDR1 LNHDA and CDR2 SQIVND (reference sequence). In nucleotides, the CDR3 is TGTGCCACCGGGAACTCTGGAAACACCATATATTTT. Encoded protein: CATGNSGNTIYF.

The V gene is TRBV19, the J gene TRBJ1-2; no definite D call. CDR1 LNHDA and CDR2 SQIVND come from the germline V gene (reference sequence). The CDR3 has 14 amino acids. The CDR3 here is CASRPAMVRKGYTF. CDR3 DNA: TGTGCTTCCCGGCCCGCGATGGTTCGAAAGGGCTACACCTTC.

The genes are TRBV20-1 and TRBJ1-2; 7 bases agree with TRBD1. Germline V lookup: CDR1 DFQATT, CDR2 SNEGSKA (reference sequence). The CDR3 extends over 12 amino acids. The V and J ends lost 6 bases and 4 bases, in that order; junction bases with no gene match: 5. Here the CDR3 reads CSASRQGYGYTF. CDR3 nucleotide sequence: TGCAGTGCCAGTAGACAGGGCTATGGCTACACCTTC.

J is TRBJ2-1 and V is TRBV29-1; a weak D match, TRBD2 (6 bases). The CDR3 has 15 amino acids. Trimming took 7 bases from V and 5 from J, leaving 21 bases between them. Germline lookup yields CDR1 SQVTM and CDR2 ANQGSEA. CDR3 nucleotide sequence: TGCAGCGCCCGCATGGGACTCCTTGGACACAATGAGCAGTTCTTC. It codes for CSARMGLLGHNEQFF.

V gene TRBV28 combines with J gene TRBJ2-7; a possible D gene is TRBD2 (6 bases). There are 14 residues in the CDR3. Germline CDR1 is MDHEN and CDR2 is SYDVKM. V lost 3 bases and J 6 bases, leaving 15 bases between the germline ends. The CDR3 sequence is CASSLAGSPPEQYF. The DNA of the CDR3 is TGTGCCAGCAGTTTGGCGGGATCCCCCCCCGAGCAGTACTTC.

The chain couples TRBV2 to TRBJ1-1, with a possible D match to TRBD1 (6 bases). Germline assignment: CDR1 SNHLY and CDR2 FYNNEI. This CDR3 is built from 12 residues. The V end was cut by 6 bases, the J end by 7 bases, with 12 bases between. CDR3 region: CASSKDRLEAFF. In nucleotides, the CDR3 is TGTGCCAGCAGCAAGGACAGACTTGAAGCTTTCTTT.

The chain employs TRBV27 and TRBJ1-1, with a possible D match to TRBD1 (6 bases). V was trimmed by 9 bases and J by 10 bases, leaving 15 bases between them. The CDR3 consists of 11 residues. CDR1 is MNHEY, CDR2 SMNVEV, per germline (reference sequence). CDR3: CASRGRGVAFF. The CDR3 DNA sequence: TGTGCCAGTCGGGGGCGAGGGGTAGCTTTCTTT.

The chain is built from TRBV5-1 and TRBJ1-4, with TRBD1 as a possible D gene (6 bases). Germline CDR1 and CDR2: SGHRS and YFSETQ. The CDR3 runs to 16 residues. V lost 4 bases and J 8 bases, leaving 21 bases between the germline ends. The CDR3 DNA reads as TGCGCCAGCAGCCGCGGGACCTCAGGGGAACGAGAAAAACTGTTTTTT. Its translation is CASSRGTSGEREKLFF. Combining the CDR3 with reference TRBV5-1 and TRBJ1-4 gives the whole variable domain KAGVTQTPRYLIKTRGQQVTLSCSPISGHRSVSWYQQTPGQGLQFLFEYFSETQRNKGNFPGRFSGRQFSNSRSEMNVSTLELGDSALYLCASSRGTSGEREKLFFGSGTQLSVL.

The rearrangement joins TRBV29-1 to TRBJ2-7; D gene uncertain. This CDR3 is built from 11 residues. V lost 2 bases, J lost 1 base, and 3 bases lay in between. Germline values: CDR1 SQVTM, CDR2 ANQGSEA. The CDR3 spells CSVEQSYEQYF. CDR3 coding DNA: TGCAGCGTTGAACAGTCCTACGAGCAGTACTTC.

The chain combines TRBV28 with TRBJ2-7; TRBD2 matches at 11 bases. This CDR3 comprises 18 residues. V was clipped by 4 bases and J by 2 bases; unmatched bases: 13. Germline V CDR1 and CDR2: MDHEN, SYDVKM. The CDR3 DNA sequence: TGTGCCAGCAGTTCCCCGCAGTTTAGCGGGAGGGCGACCTACGAGCAGTACTTC. Translating gives CASSSPQFSGRATYEQYF.

The V call is TRBV9, the J call TRBJ2-7, with 9 bases aligning to TRBD1. CDR3 length: 14 residues. Germline-derived CDR1 and CDR2 are SGDLS and YYNGEE. The junction had 3 bases not matched to a gene; V was cut back by 0 bases and J by 5 bases. In nucleotides, the CDR3 is TGTGCCAGCAGCGTAGGGGGACAGGGTAACGAGCAGTACTTC. Amino acid sequence: CASSVGGQGNEQYF.

The table lists this clone with a count of one. The rearrangement links TRBV10-1 to TRBJ2-1; TRBD1 matches at 8 bases. This CDR3 contains 14 residues. V lost 10 bases and J lost 6; bases outside the gene matches: 11. Germline values: CDR1 WNHNN, CDR2 SYGVQD (reference sequence). The CDR3 sequence is CATSDRGRGNEQFF. The CDR3 coding sequence is TGCGCCACCTCTGACAGGGGTCGAGGCAATGAGCAGTTCTTC.